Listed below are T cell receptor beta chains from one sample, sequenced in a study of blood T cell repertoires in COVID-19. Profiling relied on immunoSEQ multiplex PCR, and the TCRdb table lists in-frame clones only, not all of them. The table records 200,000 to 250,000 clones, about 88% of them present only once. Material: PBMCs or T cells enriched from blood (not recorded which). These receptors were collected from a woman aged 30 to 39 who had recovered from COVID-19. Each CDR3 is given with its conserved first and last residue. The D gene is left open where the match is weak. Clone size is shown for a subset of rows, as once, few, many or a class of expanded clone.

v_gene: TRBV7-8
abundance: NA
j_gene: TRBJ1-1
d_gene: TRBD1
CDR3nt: TGTGCCAGCAGCTTAAACAGGGGGGATGAAGCTTTCTTT
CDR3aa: CASSLNRGDEAFF

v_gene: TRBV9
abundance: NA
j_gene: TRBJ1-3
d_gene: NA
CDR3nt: TGTGCCAGCAGCGACCGGCCCAGGGCTAGCTCTGGAAACACCATATATTTT
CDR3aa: CASSDRPRASSGNTIYF

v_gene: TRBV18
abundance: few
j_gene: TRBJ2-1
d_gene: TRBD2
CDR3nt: TGTGCCAGCTCATTTGGACTAGCGGGGTTGGATGAGCAGTTCTTC
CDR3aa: CASSFGLAGLDEQFF

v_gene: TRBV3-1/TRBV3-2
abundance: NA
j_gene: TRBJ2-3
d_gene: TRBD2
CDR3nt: TGTGCCAGCAGTAGCGGGGGGGCGGCAGATACGCAGTATTTT
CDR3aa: CASSSGGAADTQYF

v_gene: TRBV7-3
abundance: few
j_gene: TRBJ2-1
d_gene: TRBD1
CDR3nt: TGTGCCAGCAGCGGGACAGGGAACAATGAGCAGTTCTTC
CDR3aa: CASSGTGNNEQFF

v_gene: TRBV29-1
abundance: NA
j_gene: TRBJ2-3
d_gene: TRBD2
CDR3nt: TGCAGCGCCGAAGGTGCTCGGGTAGCGGGGGGGCAGGATACGCAGTATTTT
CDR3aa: CSAEGARVAGGQDTQYF

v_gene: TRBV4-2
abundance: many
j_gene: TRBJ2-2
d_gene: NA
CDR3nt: TGTGCCAGCAGCCAACCCCCAAACACCGGGGAGCTGTTTTTT
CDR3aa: CASSQPPNTGELFF

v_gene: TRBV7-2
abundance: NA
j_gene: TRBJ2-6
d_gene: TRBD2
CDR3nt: TGTGCCAGCAGCTTAGTTCTGGTAGCGGGGTACCCTGGGGCCAACGTCCTGACTTTC
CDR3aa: CASSLVLVAGYPGANVLTF

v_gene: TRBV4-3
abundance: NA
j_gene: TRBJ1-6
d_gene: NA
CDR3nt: TGCGCCAGCAGCCAAGAAACGGGTAATTCACCCCTCCACTTT
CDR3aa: CASSQETGNSPLHF

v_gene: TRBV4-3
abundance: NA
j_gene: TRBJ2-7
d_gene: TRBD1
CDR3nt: TGCGCCAGCAGTCAAGGGGTGGCAGGGGGTACCTACGAGCAGTACTTC
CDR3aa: CASSQGVAGGTYEQYF

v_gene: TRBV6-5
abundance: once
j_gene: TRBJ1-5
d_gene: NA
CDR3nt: TGTGCCAGCTCTGCAGGGACTAATCAGCCCCAGCATTTT
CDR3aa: CASSAGTNQPQHF

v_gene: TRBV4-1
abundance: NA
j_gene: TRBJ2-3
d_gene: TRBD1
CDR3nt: TGCGCCAGCAGCCAAAGTTCTAGACAGGGGCGCACAGATACGCAGTATTTT
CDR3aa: CASSQSSRQGRTDTQYF

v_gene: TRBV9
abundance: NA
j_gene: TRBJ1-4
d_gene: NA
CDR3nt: TGTGCCAGCAGCGAGGGGGCAACTAATGAAAAACTGTTTTTT
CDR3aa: CASSEGATNEKLFF

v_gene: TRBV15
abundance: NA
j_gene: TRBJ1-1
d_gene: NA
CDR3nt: TGTGCCACCAGCAGGGGGCGGTTGAACACTGAAGCTTTCTTT
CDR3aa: CATSRGRLNTEAFF

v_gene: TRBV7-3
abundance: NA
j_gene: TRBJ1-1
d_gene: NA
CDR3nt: TGTGCCAGCAGCTCCAGAGGGGGCACTGAAGCTTTCTTT
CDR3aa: CASSSRGGTEAFF

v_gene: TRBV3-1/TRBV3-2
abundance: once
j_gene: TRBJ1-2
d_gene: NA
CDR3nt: TGTGCCAGCAGCCAAGACTCCGGGTCCTATGGCTACACCTTC
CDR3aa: CASSQDSGSYGYTF

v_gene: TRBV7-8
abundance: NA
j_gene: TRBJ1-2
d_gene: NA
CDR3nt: TGTGCCACCTATTGGACACATGGCTACACCTTC
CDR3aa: CATYWTHGYTF

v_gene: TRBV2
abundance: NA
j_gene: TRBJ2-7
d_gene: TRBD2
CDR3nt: TGTGCCAGCGGACTAGCGGGGAACGAGCAGTACTTC
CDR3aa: CASGLAGNEQYF

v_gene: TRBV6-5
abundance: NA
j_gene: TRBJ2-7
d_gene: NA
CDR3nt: TGTGCCAGCAGTTACTTTGGCAGGGGCGAGCAGTACTTC
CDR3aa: CASSYFGRGEQYF

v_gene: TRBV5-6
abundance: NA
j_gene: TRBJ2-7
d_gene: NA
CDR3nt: TGTGCCAGCAGCTTGGGAGACAGCATCTTATCCTACGAGCAGTACTTC
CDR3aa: CASSLGDSILSYEQYF

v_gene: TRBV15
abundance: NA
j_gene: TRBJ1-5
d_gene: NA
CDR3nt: TGTGCCACCAGCAGAGATCCAGGCCCCTGGGCTCAGCCCCAGCATTTT
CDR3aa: CATSRDPGPWAQPQHF

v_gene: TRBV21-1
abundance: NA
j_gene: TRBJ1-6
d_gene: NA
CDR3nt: TGTGCCAGCAGCAAAAGCCTTGCGGAGGGTACGCCAGATTGGGCCCTCCACTTT
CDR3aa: CASSKSLAEGTPDWALHF

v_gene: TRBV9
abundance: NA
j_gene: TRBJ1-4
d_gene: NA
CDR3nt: TGTGCCAGCAGCGTAGGCGGGGAAACTAATGAAAAACTGTTTTTT
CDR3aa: CASSVGGETNEKLFF

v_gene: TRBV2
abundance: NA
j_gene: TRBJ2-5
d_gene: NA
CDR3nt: TGTGCCAGCAGTGAATCGACGCGGGGAGAGACCCAGTACTTC
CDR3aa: CASSESTRGETQYF